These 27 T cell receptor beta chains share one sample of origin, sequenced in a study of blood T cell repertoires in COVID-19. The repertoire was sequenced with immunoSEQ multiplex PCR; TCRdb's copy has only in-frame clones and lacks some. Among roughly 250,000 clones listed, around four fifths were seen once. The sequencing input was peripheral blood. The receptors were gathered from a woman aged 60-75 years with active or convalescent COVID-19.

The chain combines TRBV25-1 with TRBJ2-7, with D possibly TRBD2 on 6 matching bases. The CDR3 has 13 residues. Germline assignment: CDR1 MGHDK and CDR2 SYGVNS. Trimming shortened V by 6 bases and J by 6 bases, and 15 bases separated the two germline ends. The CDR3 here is CASSDRGMGEQYF. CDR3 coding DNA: TGTGCCAGCAGCGACCGGGGGATGGGCGAGCAGTACTTC.

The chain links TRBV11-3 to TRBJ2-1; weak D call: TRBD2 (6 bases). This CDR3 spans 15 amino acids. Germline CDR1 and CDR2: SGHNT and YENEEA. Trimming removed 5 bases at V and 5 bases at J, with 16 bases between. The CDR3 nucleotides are TGTGCCAGCAGCCGATTCGGGGGAGCGAACAATGAGCAGTTCTTC. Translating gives CASSRFGGANNEQFF.

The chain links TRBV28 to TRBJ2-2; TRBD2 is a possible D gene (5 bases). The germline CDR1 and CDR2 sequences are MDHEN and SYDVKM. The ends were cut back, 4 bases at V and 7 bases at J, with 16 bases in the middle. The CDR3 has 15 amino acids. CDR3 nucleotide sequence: TGTGCCAGCAGTTCCCTGGTCCATGAGGGCGGGGAGCTGTTTTTT. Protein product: CASSSLVHEGGELFF.

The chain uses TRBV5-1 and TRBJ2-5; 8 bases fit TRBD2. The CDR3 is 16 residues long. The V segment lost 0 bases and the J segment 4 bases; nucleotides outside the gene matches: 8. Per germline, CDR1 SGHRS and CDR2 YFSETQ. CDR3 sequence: CASSLVKAGALETQYF. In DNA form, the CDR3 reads TGCGCCAGCAGCTTGGTTAAAGCGGGAGCGTTAGAGACCCAGTACTTC.

The CDR3 protein is CASSVGDRGKGTEAFF. CDR3 sequence (DNA): TGCGCCAGCAGCGTTGGGGACAGGGGAAAAGGCACTGAAGCTTTCTTT. This chain joins TRBV5-1 and TRBJ1-1; TRBD1 matches 10 bases. This CDR3 region has 16 residues. Germline-derived CDR1 and CDR2 are SGHRS and YFSETQ. V dropped 4 bases and J dropped 4; count of bases not matched to a gene: 10.

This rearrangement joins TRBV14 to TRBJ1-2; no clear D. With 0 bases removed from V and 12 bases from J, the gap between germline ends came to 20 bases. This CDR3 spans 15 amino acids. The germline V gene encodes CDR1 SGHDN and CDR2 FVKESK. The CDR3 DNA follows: TGTGCCAGCAGCCAAGATTCAGGCGGGCCAAACCGCCACACCTTC. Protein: CASSQDSGGPNRHTF.

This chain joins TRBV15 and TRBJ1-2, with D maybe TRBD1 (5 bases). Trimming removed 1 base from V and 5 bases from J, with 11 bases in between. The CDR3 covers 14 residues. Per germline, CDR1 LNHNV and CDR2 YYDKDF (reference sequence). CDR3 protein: CATSRGGAVYGYTF. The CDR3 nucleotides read TGTGCCACCAGCAGAGGCGGGGCCGTGTATGGCTACACCTTC.

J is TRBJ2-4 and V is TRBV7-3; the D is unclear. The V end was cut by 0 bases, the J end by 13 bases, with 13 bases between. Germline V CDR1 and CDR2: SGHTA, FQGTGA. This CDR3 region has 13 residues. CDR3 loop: CASSLTLAELQYF. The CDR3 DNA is TGTGCCAGCAGCTTAACGTTGGCAGAACTACAGTACTTC.

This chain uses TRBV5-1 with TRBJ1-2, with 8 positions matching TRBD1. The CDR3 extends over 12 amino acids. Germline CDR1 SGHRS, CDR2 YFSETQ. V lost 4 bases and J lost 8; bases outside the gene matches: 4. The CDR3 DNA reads TGCGCCAGCAGCGTGGACAGGGAGGGCTACACCTTC. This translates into CASSVDREGYTF.

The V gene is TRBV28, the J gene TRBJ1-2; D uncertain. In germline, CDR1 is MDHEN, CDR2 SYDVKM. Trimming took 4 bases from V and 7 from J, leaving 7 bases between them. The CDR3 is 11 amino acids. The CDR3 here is CASSSIGGYTF. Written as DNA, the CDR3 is TGTGCCAGCAGTTCGATCGGTGGCTACACCTTC.

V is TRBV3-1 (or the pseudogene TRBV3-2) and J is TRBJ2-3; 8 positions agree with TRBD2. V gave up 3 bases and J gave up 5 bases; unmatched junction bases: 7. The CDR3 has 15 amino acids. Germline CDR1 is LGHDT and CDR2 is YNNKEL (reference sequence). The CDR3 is CASSQLAGGGDTQYF. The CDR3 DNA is TGTGCCAGCAGCCAGCTAGCGGGTGGAGGAGATACGCAGTATTTT.

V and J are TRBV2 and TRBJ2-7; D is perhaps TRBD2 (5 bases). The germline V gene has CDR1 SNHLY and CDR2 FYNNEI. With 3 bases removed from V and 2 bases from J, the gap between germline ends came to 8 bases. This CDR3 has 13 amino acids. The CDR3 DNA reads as TGTGCCAGCAGTGAGTTGACTACCTACGAGCAGTACTTC. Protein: CASSELTTYEQYF.

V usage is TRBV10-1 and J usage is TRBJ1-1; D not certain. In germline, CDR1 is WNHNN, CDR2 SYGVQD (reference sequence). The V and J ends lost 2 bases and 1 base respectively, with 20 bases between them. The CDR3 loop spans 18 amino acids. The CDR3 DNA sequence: TGCGCCAGCAGTGAGATTTTGGCTAAACCCCGGGGGAACACTGAAGCTTTCTTT. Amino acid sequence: CASSEILAKPRGNTEAFF.

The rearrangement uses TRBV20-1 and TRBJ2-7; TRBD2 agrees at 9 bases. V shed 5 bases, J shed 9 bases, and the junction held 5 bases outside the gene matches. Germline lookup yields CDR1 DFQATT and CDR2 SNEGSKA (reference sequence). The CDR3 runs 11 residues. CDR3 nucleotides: TGCAGTGCTGCGCGCGGGGGGGGGCAGTACTTC. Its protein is CSAARGGGQYF.

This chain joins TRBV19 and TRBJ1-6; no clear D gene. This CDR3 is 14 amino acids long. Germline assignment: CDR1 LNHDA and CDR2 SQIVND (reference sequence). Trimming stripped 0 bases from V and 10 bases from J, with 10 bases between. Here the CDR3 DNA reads TGTGCCAGTAGTATAGATCTAATTCGGTCACCCCTCCACTTT. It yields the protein CASSIDLIRSPLHF.

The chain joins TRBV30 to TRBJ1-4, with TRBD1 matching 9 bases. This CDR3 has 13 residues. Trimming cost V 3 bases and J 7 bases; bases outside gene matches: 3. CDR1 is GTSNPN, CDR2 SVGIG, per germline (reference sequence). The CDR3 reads CAWRDRGSEKLFF. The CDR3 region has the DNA TGTGCCTGGAGGGACAGGGGAAGTGAAAAACTGTTTTTT.

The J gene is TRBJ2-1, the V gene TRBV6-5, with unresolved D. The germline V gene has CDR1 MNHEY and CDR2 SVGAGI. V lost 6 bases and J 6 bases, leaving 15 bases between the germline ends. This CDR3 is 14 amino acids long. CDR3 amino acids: CASSPRLVTNEQFF. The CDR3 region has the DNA TGTGCCAGCAGCCCGCGGCTAGTAACCAATGAGCAGTTCTTC.

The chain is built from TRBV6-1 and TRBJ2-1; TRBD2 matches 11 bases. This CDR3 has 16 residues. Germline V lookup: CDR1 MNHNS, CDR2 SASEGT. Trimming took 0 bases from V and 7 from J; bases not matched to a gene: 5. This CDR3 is CASSEAALAGANEQFF. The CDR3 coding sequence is TGTGCCAGCAGTGAAGCAGCACTAGCGGGAGCGAATGAGCAGTTCTTC.

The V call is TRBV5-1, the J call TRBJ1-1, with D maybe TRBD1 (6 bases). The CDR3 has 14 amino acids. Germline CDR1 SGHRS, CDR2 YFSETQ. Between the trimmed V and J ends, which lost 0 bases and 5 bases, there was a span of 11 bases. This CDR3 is CASSLGSRGTEAFF. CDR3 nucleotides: TGCGCCAGCAGCTTGGGATCCAGGGGAACTGAAGCTTTCTTT.

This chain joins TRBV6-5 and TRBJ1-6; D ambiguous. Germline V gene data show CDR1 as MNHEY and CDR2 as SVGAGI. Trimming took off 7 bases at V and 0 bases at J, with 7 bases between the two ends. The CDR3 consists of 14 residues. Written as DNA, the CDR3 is TGTGCCAGCACTTTATTCTCCTATAATTCACCCCTCCACTTT. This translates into CASTLFSYNSPLHF.

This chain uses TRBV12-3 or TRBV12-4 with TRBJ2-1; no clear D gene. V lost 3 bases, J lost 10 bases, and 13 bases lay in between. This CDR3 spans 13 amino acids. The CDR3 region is CASSLNSALEQFF. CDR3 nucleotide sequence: TGTGCCAGCAGTTTGAACAGTGCCCTGGAGCAGTTCTTC.

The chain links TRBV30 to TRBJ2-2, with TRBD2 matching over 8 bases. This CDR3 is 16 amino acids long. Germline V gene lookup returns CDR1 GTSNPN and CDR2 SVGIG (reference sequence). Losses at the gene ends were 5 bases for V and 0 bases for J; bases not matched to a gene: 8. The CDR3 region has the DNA TGTGCCTGGGGGCGGGGGGCGGGATCGAACACCGGGGAGCTGTTTTTT. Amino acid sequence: CAWGRGAGSNTGELFF.

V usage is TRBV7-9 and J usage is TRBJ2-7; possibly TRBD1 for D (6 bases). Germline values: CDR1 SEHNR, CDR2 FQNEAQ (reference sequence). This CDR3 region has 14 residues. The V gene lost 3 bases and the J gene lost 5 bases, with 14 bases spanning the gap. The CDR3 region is CASSFQQGIHEQYF. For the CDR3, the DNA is TGTGCCAGCAGCTTTCAACAGGGTATACACGAGCAGTACTTC.

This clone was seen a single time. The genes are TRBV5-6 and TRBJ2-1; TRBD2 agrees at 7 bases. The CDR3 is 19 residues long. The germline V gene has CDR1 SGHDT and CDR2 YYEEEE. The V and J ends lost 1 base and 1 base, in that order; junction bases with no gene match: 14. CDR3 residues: CASSLIPSGVMGSYNEQFF. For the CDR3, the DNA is TGTGCCAGCAGCTTGATCCCTAGCGGAGTAATGGGGTCCTACAATGAGCAGTTCTTC.

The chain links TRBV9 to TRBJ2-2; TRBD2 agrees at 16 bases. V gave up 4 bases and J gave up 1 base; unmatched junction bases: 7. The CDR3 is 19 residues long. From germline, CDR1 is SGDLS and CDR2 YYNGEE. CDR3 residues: CASSPGTSGRVLNTGELFF. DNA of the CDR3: TGTGCCAGCAGCCCTGGGACTAGCGGGAGGGTTTTGAACACCGGGGAGCTGTTTTTT.

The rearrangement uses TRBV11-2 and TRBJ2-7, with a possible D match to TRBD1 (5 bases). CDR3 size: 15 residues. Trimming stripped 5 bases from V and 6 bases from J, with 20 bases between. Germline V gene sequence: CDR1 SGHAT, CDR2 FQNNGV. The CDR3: CASSPDSYTLTEQYV. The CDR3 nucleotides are TGTGCCAGCAGCCCTGACAGCTACACGCTAACCGAGCAGTACGTC.

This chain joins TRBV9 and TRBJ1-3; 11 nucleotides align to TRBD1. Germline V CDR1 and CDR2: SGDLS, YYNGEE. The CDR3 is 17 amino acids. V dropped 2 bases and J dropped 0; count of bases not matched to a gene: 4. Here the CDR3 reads CASSVGGQGVSGNTIYF. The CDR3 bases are TGTGCCAGCAGCGTTGGGGGACAGGGGGTCTCTGGAAACACCATATATTTT.